The 14 T cell receptor beta chains given below trace back to one sample, sequenced in a study of blood T cell repertoires in COVID-19. Produced via immunoSEQ multiplex PCR; TCRdb's table is partial and in-frame only. Among roughly 110,000 clones listed, about nine tenths were seen once. The specimen was peripheral blood. The source of these receptors is a man between 45 and 60 years old with active or convalescent COVID-19.

DNA for the CDR3: TGTGCCAGCAGTTTATTAGCGGGAGGGCCTTCCTACGAGCAGTACTTC. Amino acid sequence: CASSLLAGGPSYEQYF. The J gene is TRBJ2-7, the V gene TRBV28; 11 bases are a match to TRBD2. The CDR3 has 16 amino acids. The germline V gene has CDR1 MDHEN and CDR2 SYDVKM. V was pared by 1 base and J by 1 base, with 3 bases of the junction left unmatched.

DNA of the CDR3: TGTGCCAGCAGCTTAGGGCTAGCGGGAGACACCGGGGAGCTGTTTTTT. The encoded protein is CASSLGLAGDTGELFF. The chain combines TRBV7-2 with TRBJ2-2, with 10 bases identical to TRBD2. After removal of 1 base from V and 3 bases from J, the junction contained 2 bases not matched to a gene. The CDR3 consists of 16 residues. Germline CDR1 reads SGHTA; CDR2 reads FQGNSA.

V and J are TRBV12-5 and TRBJ1-1, with D tentatively TRBD1 (5 bases). The CDR3 consists of 14 residues. V was clipped by 7 bases and J by 3 bases, with 15 bases between them. Per germline, CDR1 LGHNT and CDR2 FRNRAP. The CDR3 DNA is TGTGCTAGTGCCGCGGACACGGTGCACACTGAAGCTTTCTTT. Its protein is CASAADTVHTEAFF.

This sequence joins TRBV27 and TRBJ2-1; 7 nucleotides agree with TRBD1. The CDR3 has 15 amino acids. CDR1 and CDR2 from the germline V gene are MNHEY and SMNVEV (reference sequence). V dropped 8 bases and J dropped 0; count of bases not matched to a gene: 7. The CDR3, as DNA: TGTGCCAGCGCCAGACAGGGTGGCTCCTACAATGAGCAGTTCTTC. Its translation: CASARQGGSYNEQFF.

J is TRBJ1-1 and V is TRBV19; possibly TRBD1 for D (6 bases). Deletions cut 4 bases from V and 2 bases from J, with 8 bases between. Germline CDR1 and CDR2: LNHDA and SQIVND (reference sequence). This CDR3 comprises 13 residues. This chain's CDR3 is CASSRGLNTEAFF. Written as DNA, the CDR3 is TGTGCCAGTAGTAGGGGGCTTAACACTGAAGCTTTCTTT.

This chain connects TRBV10-3 to TRBJ1-5, with D possibly TRBD1 on 6 matching bases. The ends were cut back, 8 bases at V and 6 bases at J, with 14 bases in the middle. The germline CDR1 and CDR2 sequences are ENHRY and SYGVKD. The CDR3 has 13 residues. CDR3: CAIAKGVGQPQHF. As DNA, the CDR3 is TGTGCCATCGCCAAGGGGGTCGGTCAGCCCCAGCATTTT.

This clone was found once. The chain couples TRBV5-1 to TRBJ2-3, with TRBD1 matching over 11 bases. The CDR3 sequence is 17 residues long. From germline, CDR1 is SGHRS and CDR2 YFSETQ. The trim removed 0 bases at V and 6 bases at J, leaving 9 bases unmatched. CDR3 amino acids: CASSLGYGTGGVDTQYF. The CDR3, as DNA: TGCGCCAGCAGCTTGGGGTACGGGACAGGGGGAGTGGATACGCAGTATTTT. Full variable domain (missing parts from reference TRBV5-1 and TRBJ2-3): KAGVTQTPRYLIKTRGQQVTLSCSPISGHRSVSWYQQTPGQGLQFLFEYFSETQRNKGNFPGRFSGRQFSNSRSEMNVSTLELGDSALYLCASSLGYGTGGVDTQYFGPGTRLTVL.

The chain recombines TRBV6-6 with TRBJ2-3; TRBD1 matches 8 bases. Looked up from germline, CDR1 is MNHNY and CDR2 is SVGAGI (reference sequence). This CDR3 region has 15 residues. V lost 6 bases to trimming and J lost 3 bases; unmatched junction nucleotides: 8. The CDR3 region is CASRSGQGWTDTQYF. The CDR3 DNA sequence: TGTGCCAGCAGATCAGGACAGGGATGGACAGATACGCAGTATTTT.

This chain uses TRBV7-2 with TRBJ2-7; 7 bases are a match to TRBD2. Per germline, CDR1 SGHTA and CDR2 FQGNSA. The CDR3 length is 13 residues. V shed 3 bases, J shed 5 bases, and the junction held 4 bases outside the gene matches. The CDR3: CASSFAGADEQYF. CDR3 coding DNA: TGTGCCAGCAGCTTCGCGGGAGCAGACGAGCAGTACTTC.

J is TRBJ1-6 and V is TRBV6-2 or TRBV6-3; perhaps TRBD1 as D (5 bases). Germline V CDR1 and CDR2: MNHEY, SVGEGT. The CDR3 is 14 amino acids. Trimming pared 4 bases from V and 8 bases from J, leaving 12 bases between. CDR3 residues: CASSLGGRDSPLHF. The CDR3 DNA sequence: TGTGCCAGCAGTTTGGGGGGGAGGGATTCACCCCTCCACTTT.

J is TRBJ1-1 and V is TRBV30, with 7 bases identical to TRBD1. Germline-derived CDR1 and CDR2 are GTSNPN and SVGIG (reference sequence). The V segment lost 5 bases and the J segment 1 base; nucleotides outside the gene matches: 4. The CDR3 contains 13 residues. CDR3 nucleotides: TGTGCCTGGTCCAGGGGGGAGAACACTGAAGCTTTCTTT. It translates to CAWSRGENTEAFF.

The rearrangement uses TRBV11-2 and TRBJ2-7, with 14 bases identical to TRBD2. Germline trimming cut 5 bases from V and 2 bases from J; bases unmatched to any gene: 8. The V gene's germline CDR1 is SGHAT and CDR2 FQNNGV. CDR3 length: 17 amino acids. CDR3 amino acids: CASSPRLAGGPPYEQYF. The DNA for the CDR3 is TGTGCCAGCAGCCCAAGACTAGCGGGAGGGCCCCCCTACGAGCAGTACTTC.

The chain is built from TRBV9 and TRBJ2-3; 8 bases are shared with TRBD1. In germline, CDR1 is SGDLS, CDR2 YYNGEE. The CDR3 runs 16 residues. V was pared by 0 bases and J by 6 bases, with 9 bases of the junction left unmatched. The CDR3 protein is CASSVVQGQVSDTQYF. CDR3 DNA sequence: TGTGCCAGCAGCGTAGTCCAGGGACAGGTCTCGGATACGCAGTATTTT.

The chain has TRBV6-5 and TRBJ2-7; tentative D call: TRBD1 (6 bases). Germline V gives CDR1 MNHEY, CDR2 SVGAGI. Deletions cut 10 bases from V and 2 bases from J, with 9 bases between. The CDR3 spans 11 residues. The CDR3 loop reads CATQGTYEQYF. The CDR3 DNA follows: TGTGCCACACAGGGTACCTACGAGCAGTACTTC.